Ten or more counts support the clone carrying this TCR beta chain. This sample is part of a study of spatial heterogeneity in lung cancer. The overall study: Available PBMC from follow-up, collected a median of roughly two years after resection, underwent sequencing. The average appearance count of each unique TCR and UMI combination in raw reads was more than ten.

With 9 bases removed from V and 0 bases from J, the gap between germline ends came to 11 bases. The CDR3 spans 13 residues. The time point denotes: blood at routine non-recurrence follow-up after resection. TCRs were sequenced from unsorted whole RNA of tumor, nontumor lung or PBMC. Every individual TCR cDNA molecule carried its own unique molecular identifier, which allowed correction of PCR and sequencing errors. TCRdb passed the 5' RACE reads through MiXCR, listing each CDR3 protein once. This sample has about 19,000 distinct CDR3 sequences, with 10% found just once. The starting material was PBMCs, obtained at follow-up. The rearrangement uses TRBV12-3 or TRBV12-4 and TRBJ2-5, with D possibly being TRBD1 (5 bases). The sequence derives from a female donor with early-stage non-small cell lung cancer. The CDR3: CASLRGYQETQYF. The DNA of the CDR3 is TGTGCCAGTCTTAGGGGATACCAAGAGACCCAGTACTTC.